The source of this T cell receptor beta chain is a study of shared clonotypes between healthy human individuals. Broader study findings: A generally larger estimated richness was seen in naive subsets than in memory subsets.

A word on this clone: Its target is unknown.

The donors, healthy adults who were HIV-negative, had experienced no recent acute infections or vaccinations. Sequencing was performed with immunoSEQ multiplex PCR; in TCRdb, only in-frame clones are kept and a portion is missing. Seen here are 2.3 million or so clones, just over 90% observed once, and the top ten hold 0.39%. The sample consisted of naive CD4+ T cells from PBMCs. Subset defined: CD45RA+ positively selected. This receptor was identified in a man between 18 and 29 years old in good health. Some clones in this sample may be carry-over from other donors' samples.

CDR3 in amino acids: CASSLTGRTSEQYF. The CDR3 nucleotides read TGTGCCAGCAGCCTGACCGGGAGAACTTCCGAGCAGTACTTC. The J gene is TRBJ2-5, the V gene TRBV5-4, with D possibly being TRBD2 (6 bases). The J call may not be correct, given that the DNA end is closer to TRBJ2-7. Germline V gives CDR1 SGHNT, CDR2 YYREEE (reference sequence). CDR3 length: 14 residues.